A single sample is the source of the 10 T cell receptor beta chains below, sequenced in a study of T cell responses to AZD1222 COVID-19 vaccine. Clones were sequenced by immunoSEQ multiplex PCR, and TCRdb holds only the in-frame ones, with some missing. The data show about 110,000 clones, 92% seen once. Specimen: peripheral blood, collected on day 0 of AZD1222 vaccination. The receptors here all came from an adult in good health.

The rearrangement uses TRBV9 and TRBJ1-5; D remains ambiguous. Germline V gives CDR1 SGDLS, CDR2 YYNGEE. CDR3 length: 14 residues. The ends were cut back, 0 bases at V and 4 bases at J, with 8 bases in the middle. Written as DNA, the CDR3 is TGTGCCAGCAGCGTAGGCGGGGAAAATCAGCCCCAGCATTTT. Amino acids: CASSVGGENQPQHF.

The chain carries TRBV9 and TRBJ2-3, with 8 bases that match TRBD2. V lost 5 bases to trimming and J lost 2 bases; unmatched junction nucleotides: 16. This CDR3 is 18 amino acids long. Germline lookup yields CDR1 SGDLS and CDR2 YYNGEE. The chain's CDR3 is CASSPHLVAGGLTDTQYF. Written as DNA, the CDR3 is TGTGCCAGCAGTCCCCATCTAGTCGCGGGGGGTCTCACAGATACGCAGTATTTT.

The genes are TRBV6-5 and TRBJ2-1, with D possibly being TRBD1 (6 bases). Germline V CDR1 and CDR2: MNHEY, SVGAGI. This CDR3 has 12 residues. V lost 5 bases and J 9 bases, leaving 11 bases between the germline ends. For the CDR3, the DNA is TGTGCCAGCAGTCAAACAGGGATTGAGCAGTTCTTC. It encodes CASSQTGIEQFF.

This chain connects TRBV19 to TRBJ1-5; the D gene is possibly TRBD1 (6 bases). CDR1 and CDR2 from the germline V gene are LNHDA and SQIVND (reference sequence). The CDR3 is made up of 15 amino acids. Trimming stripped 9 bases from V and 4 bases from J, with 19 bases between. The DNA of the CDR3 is TGTGCCAGCCGCTCGACAGGCTTAGGGAATCAGCCCCAGCATTTT. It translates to CASRSTGLGNQPQHF.

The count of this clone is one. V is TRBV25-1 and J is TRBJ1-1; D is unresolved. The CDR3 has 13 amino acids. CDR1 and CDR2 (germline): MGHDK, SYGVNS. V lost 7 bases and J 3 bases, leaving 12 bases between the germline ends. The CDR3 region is CASTSLGDTEAFF. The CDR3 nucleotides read TGTGCCAGCACCTCCCTGGGAGACACTGAAGCTTTCTTT.

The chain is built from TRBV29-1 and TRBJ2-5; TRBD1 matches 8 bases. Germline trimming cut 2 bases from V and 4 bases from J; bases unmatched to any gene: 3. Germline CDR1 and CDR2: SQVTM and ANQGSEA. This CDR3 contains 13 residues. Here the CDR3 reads CSVEPTGGETQYF. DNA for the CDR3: TGCAGCGTTGAACCCACAGGGGGAGAGACCCAGTACTTC.

CDR3 loop: CASSQGRYEQYF. The CDR3 nucleotides are TGTGCCAGCAGCCAGGGCAGGTACGAGCAGTACTTC. The chain recombines TRBV14 with TRBJ2-7; D is uncertain. V was cut by 3 bases and J by 4 bases, with 7 bases left in between. The germline gives CDR1 SGHDN, CDR2 FVKESK. The CDR3 runs to 12 residues.

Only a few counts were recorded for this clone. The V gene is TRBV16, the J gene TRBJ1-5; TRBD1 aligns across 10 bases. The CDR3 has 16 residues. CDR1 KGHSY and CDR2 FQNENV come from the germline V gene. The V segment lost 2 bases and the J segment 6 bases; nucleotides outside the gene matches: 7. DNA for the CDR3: TGTGCCAGCAGCCAAAAGACAGGGGGCGCGGGTCAGCCCCAGCATTTT. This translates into CASSQKTGGAGQPQHF.

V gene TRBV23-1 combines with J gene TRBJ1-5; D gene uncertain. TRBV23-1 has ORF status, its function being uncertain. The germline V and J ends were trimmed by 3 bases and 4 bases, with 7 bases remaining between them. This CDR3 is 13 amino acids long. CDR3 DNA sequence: TGCGCCAGCAGTCAGGCACCTAATCAGCCCCAGCATTTT. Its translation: CASSQAPNQPQHF.

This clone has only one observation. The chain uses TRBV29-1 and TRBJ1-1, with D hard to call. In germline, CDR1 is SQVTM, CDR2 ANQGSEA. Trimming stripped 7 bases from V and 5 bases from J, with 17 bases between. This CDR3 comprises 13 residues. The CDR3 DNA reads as TGCAGCGGTGGTTGGACGGACCAAACTGAAGCTTTCTTT. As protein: CSGGWTDQTEAFF.